These T cell receptor beta chains were read from a single sample in a study of blood T cell repertoires in COVID-19. Libraries were prepared by immunoSEQ multiplex PCR; TCRdb keeps only in-frame clonotypes and omits some of them. The table includes about 26,000 clones, around 86% detected once. The sequenced sample consisted of peripheral blood. The receptors come from a human donor in a cohort sampled during active COVID-19. The donor label of this sample is uncertain. Both conserved end residues are trimmed from each CDR3.

v_gene,CDR3aa
TRBV6-5,ASSYGQLEAF
TRBV5-8,ASSLRGQVLETQY
TRBV7-2,ASRLDRGRNTEAF
TRBV4-2,ASSQDYSNYGYT
TRBV7-8,ASSSDRDRGRFLF
TRBV5-4,ASSPEGVSYNEQF
TRBV29-1,SVEQATGAEQY
TRBV5-6,ASSMGARVMEEQY
TRBV3-1/TRBV3-2,ASSQAGTGAGNTIY
TRBV5-4,ASSLAFDGETQY
TRBV2,ATSRQAAYEQY
TRBV6-5,ASMWESLSYNEQF
TRBV24-1,ATSDQTSAHNEQF
TRBV6-5,ASSYSRGIGGYT
TRBV19,ASSIVPGDTEAF
TRBV7-6,ASSLSGGEYNSPLH
TRBV6-6,ASTTTGRSGEKLF
TRBV19,ASKLGGINNSPLH
TRBV5-3,ARSLSPTGCSGNTIY
TRBV2,ASRVSGETQY
TRBV5-4,ASSLTGGYEQY
TRBV25-1,ASSDAGTPHEQF
TRBV19,ASSSQGTGANVLT
TRBV9,ASSVEGGQAEQY
TRBV27,AAGGGALEQF
TRBV19,ASEAGSTEAF
TRBV7-3,ASSLSGGRETQY
TRBV28,ASSYPLKGQAGKSTQY